A single T cell receptor (beta chain) is shown here with its context. Seattle researchers signed up patients amid active infection and tracked them longitudinally. The sample belongs to a study of blood T cell repertoires in COVID-19. Germline loops: CDR1 MNHEY, CDR2 SVGAGI. V trimming: 7 bases; J trimming: 8 bases; junction bases outside the gene matches: 9. This CDR3 region has 13 residues. In the study's own analysis: It was from reference gene primer amplification that nucleated cell counts were estimated. Clones were read by immunoSEQ multiplex PCR, and TCRdb kept only the in-frame ones, dropping some. V, J and clone size are taken as reported in that table, and D and trimming were inferred from the DNA itself. The data show 210,000 or so clones, about 83% seen once.

The origin of this receptor is a woman in her twenties or thirties with COVID-19, enrolled during active disease. The specimen was peripheral blood. The chain links TRBV6-5 to TRBJ1-2, with 8 bases identical to TRBD1. The CDR3 bases are TGTGCCAGCAAAGACGGACAGGGCGGCGGCTACACCTTC. Translation: CASKDGQGGGYTF.